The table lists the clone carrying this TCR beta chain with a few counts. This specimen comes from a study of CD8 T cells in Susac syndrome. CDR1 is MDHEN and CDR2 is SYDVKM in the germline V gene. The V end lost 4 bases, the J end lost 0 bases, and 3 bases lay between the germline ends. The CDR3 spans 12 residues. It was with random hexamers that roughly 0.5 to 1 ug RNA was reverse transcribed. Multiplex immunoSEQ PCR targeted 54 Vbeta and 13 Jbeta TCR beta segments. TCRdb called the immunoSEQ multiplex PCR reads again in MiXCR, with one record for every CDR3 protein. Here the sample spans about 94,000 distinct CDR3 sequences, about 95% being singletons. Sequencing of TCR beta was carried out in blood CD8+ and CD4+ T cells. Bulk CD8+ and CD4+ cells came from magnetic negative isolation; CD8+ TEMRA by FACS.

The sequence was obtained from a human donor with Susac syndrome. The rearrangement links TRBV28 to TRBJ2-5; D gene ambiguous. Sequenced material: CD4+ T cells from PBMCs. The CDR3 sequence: CASSSDQETQYF. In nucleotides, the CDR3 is TGTGCCAGCAGTTCCGACCAAGAGACCCAGTACTTC.